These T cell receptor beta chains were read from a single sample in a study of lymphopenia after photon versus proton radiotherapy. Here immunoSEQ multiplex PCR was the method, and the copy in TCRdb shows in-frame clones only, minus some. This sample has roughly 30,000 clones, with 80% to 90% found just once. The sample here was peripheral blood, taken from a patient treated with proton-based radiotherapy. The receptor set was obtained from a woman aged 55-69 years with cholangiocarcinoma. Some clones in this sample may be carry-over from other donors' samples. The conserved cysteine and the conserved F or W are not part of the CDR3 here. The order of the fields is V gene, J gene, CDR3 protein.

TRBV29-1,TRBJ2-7,SVGPRGGAYEQY
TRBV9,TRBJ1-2,ASSVARGPYGYT
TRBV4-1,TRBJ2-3,ASSQYQGPRKDTDTQY
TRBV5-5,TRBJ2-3,ASSTDRARDFGTQY
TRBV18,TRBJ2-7,ASSPGGTHSSYEQY
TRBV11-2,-,ASSLQGNEQY
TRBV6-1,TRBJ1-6,ASKTTGKSPLH
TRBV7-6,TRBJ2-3,ASSFGTGGIDTQY
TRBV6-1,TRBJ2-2,ASSPGLTNTGELF
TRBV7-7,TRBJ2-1,ASSPNPTEYNEQF
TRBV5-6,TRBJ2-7,ASSLALTSGGSTYEQY
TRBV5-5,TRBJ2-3,ASVTRASGSGWADTQY
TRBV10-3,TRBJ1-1,AISESGSLDTEAF
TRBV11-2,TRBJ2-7,ASSYGGAVAVEQY
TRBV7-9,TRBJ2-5,ASSLWTKQETQY
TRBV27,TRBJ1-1,ASIGQMNTEAF
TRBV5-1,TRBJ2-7,ASYGGGSYEQY
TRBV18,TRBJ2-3,ASSQTGTGGTDTQY
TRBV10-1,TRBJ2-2,ASSESDPGGTGELF
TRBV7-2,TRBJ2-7,ASSKTGTSGSYEQY
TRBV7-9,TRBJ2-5,ASSLGLAVETQY
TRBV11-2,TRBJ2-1,ASSLQLAGGLNEQF
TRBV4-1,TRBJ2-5,ASSPPRRGIGETQY
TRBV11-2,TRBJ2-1,ASSKRAGGLYNEQF
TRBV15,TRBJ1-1,ATSNPLGGKPEAF
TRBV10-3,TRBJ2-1,AISADPGDEQF
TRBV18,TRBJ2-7,ASSKQGDEQY
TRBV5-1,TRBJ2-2,ASSWRQGGTGELF
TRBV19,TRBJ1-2,ASSTAGFLAIYGYT
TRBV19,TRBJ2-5,ASSTRLAGVGGETQY